These 32 T cell receptor beta chains were sequenced from one sample in a study of blood T cell repertoires in COVID-19. Some clones are missing from TCRdb's copy, which holds only in-frame ones; the method was immunoSEQ multiplex PCR. The sample shows fewer than 250,000 clones, approximately 80% of them seen only once. Sequences were obtained from peripheral blood. Receptors originate from an older woman with active or convalescent COVID-19.

V and J are TRBV7-9 and TRBJ2-7, with TRBD2 matching over 8 bases. V was pared by 5 bases and J by 3 bases, with 18 bases of the junction left unmatched. Germline-derived CDR1 and CDR2 are SEHNR and FQNEAQ (reference sequence). CDR3 size: 18 residues. CDR3 sequence (DNA): TGTGCCAGCAGCATCAAAGGCGGTCAGCGGGAGTCCTTCTACGAGCAGTACTTC. Protein sequence: CASSIKGGQRESFYEQYF.

This clone came up a few times. The chain carries TRBV6-5 and TRBJ1-2, with unresolved D. Germline V gives CDR1 MNHEY, CDR2 SVGAGI. The CDR3 extends over 12 amino acids. Trimming pared 10 bases from V and 7 bases from J, leaving 16 bases between. The CDR3 sequence is CATGGELGGYTF. Written as DNA, the CDR3 is TGTGCCACTGGTGGAGAGCTAGGTGGCTACACCTTC.

The chain joins TRBV5-1 to TRBJ2-3; 9 bases align to TRBD2. CDR1 and CDR2 (germline): SGHRS, YFSETQ. With 2 bases clipped from V and 3 bases from J, the junction kept 7 bases outside the gene matches. The CDR3 extends over 16 amino acids. The CDR3 DNA reads TGCGCCAGCAGCTTAGAGGCGGGAGGGCCTACAGATACGCAGTATTTT. This codes for CASSLEAGGPTDTQYF. Using reference TRBV5-1 and TRBJ2-3 for the parts outside the CDR3, the full variable domain is KAGVTQTPRYLIKTRGQQVTLSCSPISGHRSVSWYQQTPGQGLQFLFEYFSETQRNKGNFPGRFSGRQFSNSRSEMNVSTLELGDSALYLCASSLEAGGPTDTQYFGPGTRLTVL.

This sequence joins TRBV11-2 and TRBJ2-1, with 11 bases matching TRBD2. With 5 bases clipped from V and 8 bases from J, the junction kept 8 bases outside the gene matches. The CDR3 spans 15 residues. The germline V gene encodes CDR1 SGHAT and CDR2 FQNNGV. The CDR3 is CASSHFSGGVDEQFF. The DNA for the CDR3 is TGTGCCAGCAGCCATTTTAGCGGGGGGGTCGATGAGCAGTTCTTC.

The V call is TRBV11-3, the J call TRBJ2-3; TRBD1 might be the D (5 bases). The CDR3 has 16 amino acids. V was shortened by 4 bases and J by 1 base, with 15 bases between the two germline ends. Germline assignment: CDR1 SGHNT and CDR2 YENEEA. The CDR3 here is CASSSGRGIGTDTQYF. CDR3 sequence (DNA): TGTGCCAGCAGCTCCGGAAGGGGCATCGGCACAGATACGCAGTATTTT.

The chain couples TRBV4-1 to TRBJ2-5, with no clear D. CDR3 length: 14 amino acids. Germline CDR1 reads MGHRA; CDR2 reads YSYEKL. Trimming cost V 0 bases and J 1 base, with 6 bases left between them. CDR3 region: CASSQDGSQETQYF. The CDR3 bases are TGCGCCAGCAGCCAAGACGGGTCCCAAGAGACCCAGTACTTC.

In its sample, this clone was seen a few times. This chain connects TRBV10-1 to TRBJ2-7, with TRBD2 identical over 14 bases. V lost 6 bases to trimming and J lost 3 bases; unmatched junction nucleotides: 7. Germline V gives CDR1 WNHNN, CDR2 SYGVQD (reference sequence). The CDR3 is 16 residues long. The DNA for the CDR3 is TGCGCCAGCAGCCCCGGACTAGCGGGAGGTGTCTACGAGCAGTACTTC. Protein product: CASSPGLAGGVYEQYF.

The chain joins TRBV9 to TRBJ1-1; D possibly corresponds to TRBD1 (6 bases). This CDR3 is built from 14 residues. Trimming cost V 4 bases and J 2 bases, with 12 bases left between them. Germline assignment: CDR1 SGDLS and CDR2 YYNGEE. This chain's CDR3 is CASSLQGGNTEAFF. CDR3 nucleotide sequence: TGTGCCAGCAGCCTACAGGGTGGAAACACTGAAGCTTTCTTT. Full variable domain (rest looked up from reference TRBV9 and TRBJ1-1): DSGVTQTPKHLITATGQRVTLRCSPRSGDLSVYWYQQSLDQGLQFLIQYYNGEERAKGNILERFSAQQFPDLHSELNLSSLELGDSALYFCASSLQGGNTEAFFGQGTRLTVV.

This chain joins TRBV25-1 and TRBJ2-3; a weak D match, TRBD2 (5 bases). Trimming left V 4 bases short and J 3 bases short, with 23 bases between. Looked up from germline, CDR1 is MGHDK and CDR2 is SYGVNS. The CDR3 has 18 residues. CDR3 sequence: CASSGTRGGPSRTDTQYF. For the CDR3, the DNA is TGTGCCAGCAGTGGAACCCGAGGAGGCCCCAGCAGGACAGATACGCAGTATTTT. The full variable domain, with the rest looked up from reference TRBV25-1 and TRBJ2-3, is EADIYQTPRYLVIGTGKKITLECSQTMGHDKMYWYQQDPGMELHLIHYSYGVNSTEKGDLSSESTVSRIRTEHFPLTLESARPSHTSQYLCASSGTRGGPSRTDTQYFGPGTRLTVL.

The chain links TRBV6-5 to TRBJ1-2; 7 positions agree with TRBD1. Germline loops: CDR1 MNHEY, CDR2 SVGAGI. The CDR3 is 16 residues long. The V and J ends lost 3 bases and 4 bases, in that order; junction bases with no gene match: 11. CDR3 in amino acids: CASSYLRGALIYGYTF. CDR3 nucleotide sequence: TGTGCCAGCAGTTATCTCAGGGGGGCGCTTATCTATGGCTACACCTTC.

The V and J genes are TRBV18 and TRBJ2-7, with 7 bases fitting TRBD1. Losses at the gene ends were 0 bases for V and 3 bases for J; bases not matched to a gene: 5. This CDR3 is 15 amino acids long. The germline V gene encodes CDR1 KGHSH and CDR2 LQKENI. The DNA for the CDR3 is TGTGCCAGCTCACCACCGAGAGGGGGCGGCTACGAGCAGTACTTC. This translates into CASSPPRGGGYEQYF.

This chain joins TRBV4-1 and TRBJ2-3, with 7 bases aligning to TRBD1. The CDR3 loop spans 15 amino acids. V lost 4 bases to trimming and J lost 2 bases; unmatched junction nucleotides: 6. Germline V lookup: CDR1 MGHRA, CDR2 YSYEKL. The CDR3 nucleotides read TGCGCCAGCAGCCGTATACAGGGGATCACAGATACGCAGTATTTT. Protein: CASSRIQGITDTQYF.

This clone was seen more than once but under ten times. The chain is built from TRBV4-2 and TRBJ2-1, with 8 nucleotides matching TRBD1. The V gene's germline CDR1 is LGHNA and CDR2 YNFKEQ. The CDR3 covers 17 residues. J lost 7 bases, V lost 2 bases, and 13 bases had no gene match. The CDR3 here is CASSQLMDRDRGNEQFF. The CDR3 bases are TGTGCCAGCAGCCAACTCATGGACAGGGATAGGGGGAATGAGCAGTTCTTC.

The rearrangement links TRBV6-4 to TRBJ2-3, with D perhaps matching TRBD2 (7 bases). From germline, CDR1 is MRHNA and CDR2 SNTAGT. With 7 bases removed from V and 0 bases from J, the gap between germline ends came to 11 bases. This CDR3 is 14 amino acids long. CDR3 DNA sequence: TGTGCCAGCAAGGCGGGGGCCAGCACAGATACGCAGTATTTT. Its protein is CASKAGASTDTQYF.

The J gene is TRBJ2-5, the V gene TRBV2; D is possibly TRBD1 (5 bases). V was pared by 7 bases and J by 1 base, with 13 bases between. CDR1 is SNHLY and CDR2 is FYNNEI in the germline V gene. CDR3 size: 14 residues. The CDR3 coding sequence is TGTGCCAGCAAAGTGGATGGGGCCCAAGAGACCCAGTACTTC. It yields the protein CASKVDGAQETQYF.

This chain uses TRBV5-1 with TRBJ1-5; a weak D match, TRBD1 (6 bases). Trimming took off 0 bases at V and 5 bases at J, with 9 bases between the two ends. Looked up from germline, CDR1 is SGHRS and CDR2 is YFSETQ. This CDR3 has 14 amino acids. The CDR3 nucleotides are TGCGCCAGCAGCTTGGGAGGGGGGGATCAGCCCCAGCATTTT. Its protein is CASSLGGGDQPQHF.

This clone has just one count. The chain joins TRBV2 to TRBJ2-2, with a weak D call TRBD2 (7 bases). Germline CDR1 is SNHLY and CDR2 is FYNNEI. V lost 3 bases, J lost 7 bases, and 18 bases lay in between. The CDR3 spans 16 residues. The CDR3 DNA follows: TGTGCCAGCAGTGAGCACCGGGGGGCGCTAGGCGGGGAGCTGTTTTTT. Its protein product is CASSEHRGALGGELFF.

V usage is TRBV3-1 (or the pseudogene TRBV3-2) and J usage is TRBJ1-4; no clear D. The ends were cut back, 5 bases at V and 0 bases at J, with 22 bases in the middle. The length of the CDR3 is 19 residues. Germline V CDR1 and CDR2: LGHDT, YNNKEL (reference sequence). CDR3 region: CASSTGGLIRVATNEKLFF. The CDR3 DNA is TGTGCCAGCAGCACTGGTGGACTTATTCGAGTTGCAACTAATGAAAAACTGTTTTTT.

In nucleotides, the CDR3 is TGCGCCAGCAGCCGAACCCGGGACAGGGATATTGGGCAGCAGTTCTTC. Translated, it gives CASSRTRDRDIGQQFF. The V gene is TRBV5-1, the J gene TRBJ2-1; TRBD1 aligns across 9 bases. The ends lost 4 bases at V and 11 bases at J; junction bases unmatched: 16. Germline lookup yields CDR1 SGHRS and CDR2 YFSETQ. This CDR3 is 16 amino acids long. The full variable domain, its missing parts supplied by reference TRBV5-1 and TRBJ2-1, is KAGVTQTPRYLIKTRGQQVTLSCSPISGHRSVSWYQQTPGQGLQFLFEYFSETQRNKGNFPGRFSGRQFSNSRSEMNVSTLELGDSALYLCASSRTRDRDIGQQFFGPGTRLTVL.

V is TRBV12-3 or TRBV12-4 and J is TRBJ1-2; 8 nucleotides agree with TRBD1. The V gene end was trimmed by 6 bases and the J gene end by 8 bases; junction bases not matched to a gene: 8. CDR3 size: 13 residues. The CDR3 reads CASSLRAGGGYTF. In nucleotides, the CDR3 is TGTGCCAGCAGCCTACGGGCAGGGGGCGGCTACACCTTC.

The gene calls are TRBV7-9 and TRBJ2-4; 7 bases align to TRBD2. In germline, CDR1 is SEHNR, CDR2 FQNEAQ (reference sequence). V gave up 8 bases and J gave up 0 bases; unmatched junction bases: 4. The CDR3 is 14 residues long. CDR3 protein: CASQAGLAKNIQYF. The DNA of the CDR3 is TGTGCCAGCCAAGCGGGGTTAGCCAAAAACATTCAGTACTTC.

V is TRBV7-2 and J is TRBJ2-1, with 12 bases that match TRBD2. With V trimmed by 1 base and J by 7 bases, 5 bases remained unmatched. This CDR3 has 16 residues. Looked up from germline, CDR1 is SGHTA and CDR2 is FQGNSA. CDR3 sequence reads: CASSLELAGGRNEQFF. The CDR3 nucleotides are TGTGCCAGCAGCTTAGAACTAGCGGGAGGACGGAATGAGCAGTTCTTC.

The rearrangement links TRBV4-1 to TRBJ1-2; D possibly corresponds to TRBD1 (6 bases). CDR3 length: 15 amino acids. Germline CDR1 is MGHRA and CDR2 is YSYEKL. The V gene lost 0 bases and the J gene lost 4 bases, with 12 bases spanning the gap. The CDR3 nucleotides read TGCGCCAGCAGCCAAGAAGAGGACAGTCGCTATGGCTACACCTTC. Translated, it gives CASSQEEDSRYGYTF.

The chain uses TRBV30 and TRBJ1-5, with D hard to call. The germline V gene encodes CDR1 GTSNPN and CDR2 SVGIG (reference sequence). The CDR3 has 14 residues. With 0 bases removed from V and 3 bases from J, the gap between germline ends came to 9 bases. In DNA form, the CDR3 reads TGTGCCTGGAGTGTTTTACAGAACAATCAGCCCCAGCATTTT. It yields the protein CAWSVLQNNQPQHF. Complete variable domain (other parts from reference TRBV30 and TRBJ1-5): SQTIHQWPATLVQPVGSPLSLECTVEGTSNPNLYWYRQAAGRGLQLLFYSVGIGQISSEVPQNLSASRPQDRQFILSSKKLLLSDSGFYLCAWSVLQNNQPQHFGDGTRLSIL.

The chain couples TRBV11-2 to TRBJ2-5, with 9 bases that match TRBD2. Trimming took 1 base from V and 5 from J; bases not matched to a gene: 5. The CDR3 sequence is 15 residues long. Germline CDR1 and CDR2: SGHAT and FQNNGV. The CDR3 region has the DNA TGTGCCAGCAGCTTAGGGGGACTAGCCGGCGAGACCCAGTACTTC. As protein: CASSLGGLAGETQYF.

The chain employs TRBV11-2 and TRBJ2-1, with 9 bases lining up with TRBD2. J was trimmed by 4 bases and V by 4 bases; bases with no gene match: 8. This CDR3 contains 16 residues. Germline-derived CDR1 and CDR2 are SGHAT and FQNNGV. This CDR3 is CASSYLAGALYNEQFF. CDR3 DNA: TGTGCCAGCAGCTACTTAGCGGGAGCCTTATACAATGAGCAGTTCTTC. Full variable domain (remainder filled in from reference TRBV11-2 and TRBJ2-1): EAGVAQSPRYKIIEKRQSVAFWCNPISGHATLYWYQQILGQGPKLLIQFQNNGVVDDSQLPKDRFSAERLKGVDSTLKIQPAKLEDSAVYLCASSYLAGALYNEQFFGPGTRLTVL.

Comments on this clone: This CDR3 is missing its conserved last phenylalanine or tryptophan, likely due to a read error. This chain uses TRBV7-2 with TRBJ1-2; D is possibly TRBD1 (6 bases). Germline V lookup: CDR1 SGHTA, CDR2 FQGNSA. Trimming removed 5 bases from V and 2 bases from J, with 12 bases in between. This CDR3 contains 14 residues. The DNA for the CDR3 is TGTGCCAGCAGCACCGGGCAGGGGAACTATGGCTACACCCTC. Translated: CASSTGQGNYGYTL.

In this sample, this clone turned up once. The CDR3 DNA sequence: TGCGCCAGCAGTGAGTCCTGGGGGGGCTACAATGAGCAGTTCTTC. Translation gives CASSESWGGYNEQFF. The V gene is TRBV10-1, the J gene TRBJ2-1; TRBD2 matches at 7 bases. The CDR3 is made up of 15 amino acids. V dropped 0 bases and J dropped 3; count of bases not matched to a gene: 2. Germline values: CDR1 WNHNN, CDR2 SYGVQD (reference sequence).

This chain joins TRBV7-3 and TRBJ2-1; tentative D call: TRBD1 (5 bases). The CDR3 covers 15 residues. CDR1 is SGHTA, CDR2 FQGTGA, per germline. Trimming took off 5 bases at V and 2 bases at J, with 13 bases between the two ends. The CDR3 spells CASSPQTATYNEQFF. The DNA for the CDR3 is TGTGCCAGCAGCCCTCAGACAGCGACCTACAATGAGCAGTTCTTC. Complete variable domain (other parts from reference TRBV7-3 and TRBJ2-1): GAGVSQTPSNKVTEKGKYVELRCDPISGHTALYWYRQSLGQGPEFLIYFQGTGAADDSGLPNDRFFAVRPEGSVSTLKIQRTERGDSAVYLCASSPQTATYNEQFFGPGTRLTVL.

The chain employs TRBV7-9 and TRBJ2-7; TRBD2 agrees at 7 bases. Germline values: CDR1 SEHNR, CDR2 FQNEAQ (reference sequence). V lost 7 bases to trimming and J lost 3 bases; unmatched junction nucleotides: 9. This CDR3 comprises 14 residues. The CDR3 DNA is TGTGCCAGCAATCGAGGGGACTATGACTACGAGCAGTACTTC. The encoded protein is CASNRGDYDYEQYF. Drawing the rest from reference TRBV7-9 and TRBJ2-7, the complete variable domain is DTGVSQNPRHKITKRGQNVTFRCDPISEHNRLYWYRQTLGQGPEFLTYFQNEAQLEKSRLLSDRFSAERPKGSFSTLEIQRTEQGDSAMYLCASNRGDYDYEQYFGPGTRLTVT.

This clone has at least ten counts. The chain recombines TRBV30 with TRBJ1-5, with TRBD1 identical over 10 bases. Germline CDR1 and CDR2: GTSNPN and SVGIG (reference sequence). This CDR3 is 15 amino acids long. V lost 0 bases to trimming and J lost 1 base; unmatched junction nucleotides: 0. CDR3 protein: CAWSVGQGSNQPQHF. The DNA of the CDR3 is TGTGCCTGGAGTGTGGGACAGGGGAGCAATCAGCCCCAGCATTTT.

This chain links TRBV4-1 with TRBJ1-1; 7 bases are a match to TRBD1. The CDR3 totals 14 residues. Losses at the gene ends were 4 bases for V and 5 bases for J; bases not matched to a gene: 7. Germline CDR1 and CDR2: MGHRA and YSYEKL. CDR3 DNA: TGCGCCAGCAGCCGAGGGGGACAGTTTACTGAAGCTTTCTTT. Encoded protein: CASSRGGQFTEAFF.